This T cell receptor (beta chain) was obtained from a study of T-cell memory formation after mild COVID-19. This clonotype turned up a few times. TCRdb processed the 5' RACE reads anew with MiXCR; each CDR3 protein has one entry. The top ten hold 12% of the sample, which has hundreds of thousands of distinct CDR3 sequences, about a sixth seen once. The specimen sequenced was PBMCs or a T cell subset sorted from them (not recorded which). This receptor was identified in an adult woman who had mild COVID-19 (a few samples of this study predate the infection). Cell type and time point are not known.

CDR3 DNA sequence: TGTGCCAGCAGTTATGTCAGCTCCTACGAGCAGTACTTC. This sequence encodes CASSYVSSYEQYF. The rearrangement joins TRBV6-2 or TRBV6-3 to TRBJ2-7; D unresolved. CDR3 length: 13 amino acids. Trimming took 3 bases from V and 0 from J, leaving 6 bases between them. Germline lookup yields CDR1 MNHEY and CDR2 SVGEGT.